This TCR beta chain was sequenced for a study of shared clonotypes between healthy human individuals. As concerns this clone: As yet, its antigen is unknown.

As defined, naive CD8 cells were CD45RO-negative and positively selected for CCR7, with terminally differentiated effector memory CD45RA+ cells excluded. CDR1 and CDR2 (germline): SGHKS, YYEKEE (reference sequence). The CDR3 sequence is 13 residues long. The V gene lost 0 bases and the J gene lost 4 bases, with 7 bases spanning the gap. Study observations and caveats: Non-shared clonotypes showed lower generation probabilities than clonotypes common to all four donors.

Assay: immunoSEQ multiplex PCR; the TCRdb copy retains only in-frame clones and omits some. The sample yields roughly 770,000 clones, about 96% seen once. This clonotype originated in a man aged 30 to 39 in good health. Sample: naive CD8+ T cells sorted from blood. The gene calls are TRBV5-5 and TRBJ1-1, with D unresolved. CDR3 DNA sequence: TGTGCCAGCAGCTTGGGGACGGGCACTGAAGCTTTCTTT. It encodes CASSLGTGTEAFF.